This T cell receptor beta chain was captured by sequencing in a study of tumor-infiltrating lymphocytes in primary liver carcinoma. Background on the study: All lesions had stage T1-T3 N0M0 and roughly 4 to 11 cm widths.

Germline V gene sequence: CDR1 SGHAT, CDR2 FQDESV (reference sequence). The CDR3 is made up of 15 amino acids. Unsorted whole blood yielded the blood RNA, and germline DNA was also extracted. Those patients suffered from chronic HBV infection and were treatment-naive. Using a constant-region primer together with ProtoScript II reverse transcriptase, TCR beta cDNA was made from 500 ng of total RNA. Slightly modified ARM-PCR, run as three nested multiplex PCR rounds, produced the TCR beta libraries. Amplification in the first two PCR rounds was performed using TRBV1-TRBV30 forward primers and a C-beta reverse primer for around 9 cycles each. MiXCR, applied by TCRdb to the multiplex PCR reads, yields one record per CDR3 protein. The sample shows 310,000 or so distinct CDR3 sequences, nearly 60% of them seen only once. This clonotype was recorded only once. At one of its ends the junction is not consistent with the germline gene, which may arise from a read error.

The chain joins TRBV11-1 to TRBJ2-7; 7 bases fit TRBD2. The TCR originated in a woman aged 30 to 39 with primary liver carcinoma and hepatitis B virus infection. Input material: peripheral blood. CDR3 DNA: TGTGCCAGCAGCTTCAGCGGGACGGTTCCTTTCGAGCACTACTTC. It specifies CASSFSGTVPFEHYF.